This TCR beta chain derives from a study of T cells in Graves' hyperthyroidism and ophthalmopathy (dated by TCRdb to about 2019). Describing the broader study: Peripheral blood samples were taken at initial diagnosis, before any treatment was given. Prospective prediction of ophthalmopathy was tested in an independent validation cohort consisting of fewer than 20 hyperthyroidism patients and some 16 patients who later progressed to ophthalmopathy. Following sampling, methimazole starting at 30 mg daily was given to hyperthyroidism patients, and high-dose intravenous methylprednisolone was given to ophthalmopathy patients. A discovery cohort of about a hundred patients, about 43 with Graves' ophthalmopathy and approximately 55 with stable Graves' hyperthyroidism, was used to find distinguishing TCR V-J signatures. The study also compared thyroid tissue and blood T-cell repertoires from more than five Graves' hyperthyroidism patients. For training and testing, the 100 or so patients in the discovery cohort were randomly divided in a 7:3 ratio. According to the paper, TCR Vbeta CDR3 sequencing was carried out on 120 to 150 peripheral blood samples, which came from approximately 43 ophthalmopathy, under 85 hyperthyroidism and roughly 17 progressor patients.

The TCR beta CDR3 regions were amplified from the RNA transcripts. For the first round of RT-PCR on the TCR CDR3, the HTBI primer set was used together with the Qiagen OneStep RT-PCR kit. A second multiplex PCR round built the libraries, followed by size selection and purification. Libraries were sequenced paired-end with 100 bp reads on an Illumina HiSeq2000. The authors' pipeline ran thus. SOAPnuke was used to process the raw data, throwing out any read that contained adapters or uncalled bases, had a mean Phred below 15, or lacked an exact constant-primer or identifier match. COPE v1.2.5 was used to merge the high-quality paired reads, and each unique nucleotide sequence was defined as a clonotype. MiTCR v1.1 was used to align clonotypes to the IMGT TRBV, TRBD and TRBJ reference segments. Analysis was restricted to V-J combinations with a frequency above 0.0001, which covered 98% to 99.2% of repertoires. The TCS score was defined as F50 (clonal expansion) divided by E x V (chaos), with BLOSUM62-based TCRdist calculated between CDR3 peptides within each V-J. Welch's t-statistics and random forest reduced fewer than 600 V-J features to roughly 13, which were used in a naive Bayes classifier (R e1071). TCRdb reanalyzed the raw reads on its own, using fastp at Q25 for trimming and MiXCR for clone calling, and kept in-frame beta chains. Each entry merges the rows of one CDR3 protein and shows their most common DNA and genes. The V and J calls and clone size are TCRdb's, not the authors'. For this sample there are about 250,000 distinct CDR3 sequences; approximately 25% appear just once. Of the sample, roughly a third is held by the ten largest clones.

General study outcomes and caveats: No statistical method was used to fix the sample size in advance, and group allocation was not hidden from the investigators. Ophthalmopathy was separated from stable hyperthyroidism by a 13 V-J signature model, with approximately 89% sensitivity and 81% to 82% specificity obtained in cross-validation and 80%/75% obtained in testing. Most expanded thyroid clonotypes (frequency above 0.001) were also found in blood, which suggests that blood repertoires may mirror thyroid immune responses. In validation, the model predicted progression to ophthalmopathy with 65% to 71% sensitivity and less than 75% specificity, a median of 6.5 months before onset.

Ophthalmopathy patients had moderately to severely active disease, Clinical Activity Score of at least 3, NOSPECS grade of at least 4, and duration under 3 months. The study excluded patients with uncontrolled infections, other autoimmune diseases, pregnancy or lactation. Clinical symptoms, serum thyroxine and TRAb, thyroid ultrasound, and orbital computed tomography formed the basis for the diagnoses. PBMCs were isolated from more than 9 ml of fresh peripheral blood by Ficoll-Paque density gradient centrifugation. Trizol reagent was used to extract total RNA, and RNA quality was then checked on an Agilent 2100 Bioanalyzer. CDR1 and CDR2 are read off the germline V gene as KGHDR and SFDVKD. V ends up 4 bases short and J 7 bases short, with an unmatched junction base count of 8. Including the terminal cysteine and phenylalanine, the CDR3 comprises 14 residues. Just the 42-base CDR3 DNA is kept, in frame starting at base 1.

This clonotype came up many times. Its antigen remains unidentified. Qualities for individual bases were not recorded, and no much larger clone is one base off. Recombination joined TRBV24-1 with TRBJ1-2, with 7 bases matching TRBD1. The receptor comes from a woman between 40 and 55 years old with Graves' ophthalmopathy. Source material: blood. The DNA sequence follows: TGTGCCACCAGTGACGTGGACAGGTCTGGTGGCTACACCTTC. The resulting protein is CATSDVDRSGGYTF.